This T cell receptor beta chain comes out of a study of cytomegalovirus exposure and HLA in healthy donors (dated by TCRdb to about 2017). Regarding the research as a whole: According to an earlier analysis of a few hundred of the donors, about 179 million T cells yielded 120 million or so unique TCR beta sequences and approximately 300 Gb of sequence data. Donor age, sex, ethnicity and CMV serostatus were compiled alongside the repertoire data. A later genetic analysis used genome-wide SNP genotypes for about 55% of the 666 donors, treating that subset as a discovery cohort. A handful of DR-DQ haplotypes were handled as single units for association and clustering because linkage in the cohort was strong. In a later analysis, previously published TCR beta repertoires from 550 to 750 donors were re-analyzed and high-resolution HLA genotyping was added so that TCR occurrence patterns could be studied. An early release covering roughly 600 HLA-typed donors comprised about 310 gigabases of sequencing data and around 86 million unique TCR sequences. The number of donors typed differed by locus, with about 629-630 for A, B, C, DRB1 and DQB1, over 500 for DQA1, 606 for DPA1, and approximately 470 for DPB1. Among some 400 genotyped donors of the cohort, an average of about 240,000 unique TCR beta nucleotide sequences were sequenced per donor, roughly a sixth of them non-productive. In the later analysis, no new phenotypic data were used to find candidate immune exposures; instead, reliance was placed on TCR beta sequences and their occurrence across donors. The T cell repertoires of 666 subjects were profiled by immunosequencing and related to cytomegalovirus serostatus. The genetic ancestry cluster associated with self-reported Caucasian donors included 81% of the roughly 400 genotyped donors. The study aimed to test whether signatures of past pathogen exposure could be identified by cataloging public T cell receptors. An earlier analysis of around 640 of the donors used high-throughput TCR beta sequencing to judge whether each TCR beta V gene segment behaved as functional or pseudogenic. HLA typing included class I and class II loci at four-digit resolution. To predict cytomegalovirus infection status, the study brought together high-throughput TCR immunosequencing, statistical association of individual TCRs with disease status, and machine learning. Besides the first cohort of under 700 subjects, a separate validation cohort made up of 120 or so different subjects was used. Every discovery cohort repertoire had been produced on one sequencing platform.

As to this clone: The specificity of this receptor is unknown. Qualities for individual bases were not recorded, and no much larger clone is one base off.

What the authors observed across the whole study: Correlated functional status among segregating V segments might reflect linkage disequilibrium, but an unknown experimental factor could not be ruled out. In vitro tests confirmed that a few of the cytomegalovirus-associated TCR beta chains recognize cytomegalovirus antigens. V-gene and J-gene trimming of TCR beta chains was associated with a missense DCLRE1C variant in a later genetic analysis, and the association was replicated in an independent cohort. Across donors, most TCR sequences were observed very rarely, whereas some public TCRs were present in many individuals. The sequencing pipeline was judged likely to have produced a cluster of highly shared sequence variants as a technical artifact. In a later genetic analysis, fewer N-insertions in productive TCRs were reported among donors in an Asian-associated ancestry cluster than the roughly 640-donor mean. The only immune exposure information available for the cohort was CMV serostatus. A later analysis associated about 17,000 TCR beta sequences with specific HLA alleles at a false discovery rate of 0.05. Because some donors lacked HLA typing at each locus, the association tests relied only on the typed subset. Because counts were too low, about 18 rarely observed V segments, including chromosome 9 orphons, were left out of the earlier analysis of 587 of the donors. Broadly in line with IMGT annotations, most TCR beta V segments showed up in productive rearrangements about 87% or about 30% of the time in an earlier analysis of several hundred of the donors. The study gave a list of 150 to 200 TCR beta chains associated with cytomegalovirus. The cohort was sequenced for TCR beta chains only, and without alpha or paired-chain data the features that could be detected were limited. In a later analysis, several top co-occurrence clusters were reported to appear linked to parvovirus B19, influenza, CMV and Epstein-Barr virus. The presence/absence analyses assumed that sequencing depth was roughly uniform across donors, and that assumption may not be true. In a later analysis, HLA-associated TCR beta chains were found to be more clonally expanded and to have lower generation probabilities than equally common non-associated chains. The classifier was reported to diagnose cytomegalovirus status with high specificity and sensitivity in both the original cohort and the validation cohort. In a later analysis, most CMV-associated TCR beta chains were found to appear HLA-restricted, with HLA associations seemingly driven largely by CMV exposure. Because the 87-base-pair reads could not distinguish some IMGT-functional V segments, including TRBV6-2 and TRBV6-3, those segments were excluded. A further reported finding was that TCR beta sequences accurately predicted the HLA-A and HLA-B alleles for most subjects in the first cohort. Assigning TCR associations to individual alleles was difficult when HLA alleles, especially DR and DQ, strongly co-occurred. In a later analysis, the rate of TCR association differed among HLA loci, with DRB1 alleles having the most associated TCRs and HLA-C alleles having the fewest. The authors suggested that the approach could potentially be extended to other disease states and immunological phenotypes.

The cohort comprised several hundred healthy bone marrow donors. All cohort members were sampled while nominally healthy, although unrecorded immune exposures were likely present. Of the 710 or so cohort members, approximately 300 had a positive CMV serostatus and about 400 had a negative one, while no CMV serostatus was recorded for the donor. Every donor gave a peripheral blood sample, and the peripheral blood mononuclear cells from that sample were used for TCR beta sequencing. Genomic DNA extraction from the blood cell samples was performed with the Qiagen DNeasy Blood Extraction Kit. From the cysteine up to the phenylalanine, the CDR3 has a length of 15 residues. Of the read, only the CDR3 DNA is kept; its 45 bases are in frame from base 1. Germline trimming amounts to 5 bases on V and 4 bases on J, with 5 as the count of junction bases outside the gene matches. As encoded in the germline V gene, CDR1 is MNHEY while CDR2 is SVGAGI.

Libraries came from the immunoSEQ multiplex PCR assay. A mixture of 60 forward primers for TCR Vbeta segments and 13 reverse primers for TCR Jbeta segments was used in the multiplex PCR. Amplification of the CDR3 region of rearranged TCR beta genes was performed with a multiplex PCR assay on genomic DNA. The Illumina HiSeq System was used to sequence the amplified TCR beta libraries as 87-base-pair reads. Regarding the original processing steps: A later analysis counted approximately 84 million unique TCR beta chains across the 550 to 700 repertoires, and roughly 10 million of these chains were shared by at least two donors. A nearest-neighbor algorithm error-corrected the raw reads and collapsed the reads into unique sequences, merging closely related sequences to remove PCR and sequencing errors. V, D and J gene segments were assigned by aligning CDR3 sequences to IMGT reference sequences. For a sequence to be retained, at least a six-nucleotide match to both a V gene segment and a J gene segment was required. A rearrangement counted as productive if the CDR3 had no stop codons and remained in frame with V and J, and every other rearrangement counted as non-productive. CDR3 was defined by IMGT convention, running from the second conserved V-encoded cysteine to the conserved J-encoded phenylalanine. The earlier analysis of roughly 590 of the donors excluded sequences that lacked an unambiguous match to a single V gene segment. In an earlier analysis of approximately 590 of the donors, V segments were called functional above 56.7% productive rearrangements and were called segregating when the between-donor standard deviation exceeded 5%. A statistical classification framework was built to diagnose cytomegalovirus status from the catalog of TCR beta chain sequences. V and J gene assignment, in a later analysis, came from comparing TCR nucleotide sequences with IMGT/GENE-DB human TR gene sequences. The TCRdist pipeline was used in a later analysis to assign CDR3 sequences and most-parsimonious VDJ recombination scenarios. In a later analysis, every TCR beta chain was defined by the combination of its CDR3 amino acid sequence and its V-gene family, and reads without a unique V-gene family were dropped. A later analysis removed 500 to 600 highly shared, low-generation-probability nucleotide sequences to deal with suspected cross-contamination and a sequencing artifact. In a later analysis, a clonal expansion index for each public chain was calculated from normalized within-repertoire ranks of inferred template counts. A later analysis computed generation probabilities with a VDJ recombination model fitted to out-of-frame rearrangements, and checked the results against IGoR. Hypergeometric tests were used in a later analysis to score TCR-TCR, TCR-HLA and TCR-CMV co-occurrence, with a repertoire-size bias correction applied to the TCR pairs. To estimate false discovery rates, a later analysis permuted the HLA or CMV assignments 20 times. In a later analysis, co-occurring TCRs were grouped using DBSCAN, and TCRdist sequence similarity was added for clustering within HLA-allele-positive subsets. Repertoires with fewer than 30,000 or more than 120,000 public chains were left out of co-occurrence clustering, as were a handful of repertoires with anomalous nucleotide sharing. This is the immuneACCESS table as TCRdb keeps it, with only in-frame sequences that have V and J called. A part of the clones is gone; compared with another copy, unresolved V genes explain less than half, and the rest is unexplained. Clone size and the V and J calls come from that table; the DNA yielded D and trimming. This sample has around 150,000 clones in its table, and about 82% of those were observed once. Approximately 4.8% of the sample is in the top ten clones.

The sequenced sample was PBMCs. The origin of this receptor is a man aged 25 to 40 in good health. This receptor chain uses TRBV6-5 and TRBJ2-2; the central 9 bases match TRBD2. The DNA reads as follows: TGTGCCAGCAGTAGTAGCGGGAGTAGCACCGGGGAGCTGTTTTTT. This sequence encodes CASSSSGSSTGELFF.